This paragraph covers one T cell receptor (beta chain) sequence. After removal of 2 bases from V and 15 bases from J, the junction contained 8 bases not matched to a gene. The CDR3 contains 13 residues. Germline CDR1 is ENHRY and CDR2 is SYGVKD. TCRdb's copy holds only in-frame clones and misses some; the assay was immunoSEQ multiplex PCR. Among around 320,000 clones listed, roughly 88% were seen once. This sample was included in a study of blood T cell repertoires in COVID-19. Study in general: Some COVID-19 samples were acute and others convalescent; all came from the United States, Italy and Spain. Nucleic acid was either cDNA or gDNA, and it came from T cells, B-cell-depleted T cells, or PBMCs.

The sequenced sample was peripheral blood. The rearrangement joins TRBV10-3 to TRBJ2-1; 9 bases agree with TRBD1. The TCR was taken from a woman in her 30s who had recovered from COVID-19. The CDR3 sequence: CAISEMGDREGFF. Written as DNA, the CDR3 is TGTGCCATCAGTGAGATGGGGGACAGGGAGGGGTTCTTC.